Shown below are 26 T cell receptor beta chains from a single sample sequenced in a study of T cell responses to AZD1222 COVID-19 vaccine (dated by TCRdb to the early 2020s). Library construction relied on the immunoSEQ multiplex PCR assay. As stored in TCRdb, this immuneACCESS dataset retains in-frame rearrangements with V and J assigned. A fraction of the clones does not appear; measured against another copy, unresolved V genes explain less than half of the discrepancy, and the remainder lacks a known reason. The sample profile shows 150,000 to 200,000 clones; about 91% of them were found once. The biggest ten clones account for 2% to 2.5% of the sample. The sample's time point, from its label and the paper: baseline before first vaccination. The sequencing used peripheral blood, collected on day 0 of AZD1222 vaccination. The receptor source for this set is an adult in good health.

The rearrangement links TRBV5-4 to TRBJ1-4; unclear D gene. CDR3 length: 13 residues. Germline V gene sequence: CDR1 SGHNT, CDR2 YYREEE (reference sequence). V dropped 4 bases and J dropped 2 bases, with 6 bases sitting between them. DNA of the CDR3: TGTGCCAGCAGCAAACAGACTAATGAAAAACTGTTTTTT. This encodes CASSKQTNEKLFF.

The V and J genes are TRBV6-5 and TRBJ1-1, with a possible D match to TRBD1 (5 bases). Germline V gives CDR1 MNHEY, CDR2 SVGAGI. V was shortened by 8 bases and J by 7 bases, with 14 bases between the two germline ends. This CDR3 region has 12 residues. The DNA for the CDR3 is TGTGCCAGCGGGGACCGCGGGAATGAAGCTTTCTTT. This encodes CASGDRGNEAFF.

The CDR3 DNA follows: TGCGCCAGCAGCCAAGGGAGAAACTATGGCTACACCTTC. This translates into CASSQGRNYGYTF. V and J are TRBV4-1 and TRBJ1-2; no clear D. V shed 1 base and J shed 2 bases, with 5 bases lying between them. The CDR3 loop spans 13 amino acids. Per the germline V gene, CDR1 is MGHRA and CDR2 is YSYEKL.

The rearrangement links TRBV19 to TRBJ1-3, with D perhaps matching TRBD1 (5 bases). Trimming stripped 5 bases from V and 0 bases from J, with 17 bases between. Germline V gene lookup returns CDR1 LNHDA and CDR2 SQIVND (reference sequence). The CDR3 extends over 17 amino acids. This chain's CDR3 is CASSPRQGLISGNTIYF. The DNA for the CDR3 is TGTGCCAGTAGTCCCCGTCAGGGACTAATCTCTGGAAACACCATATATTTT.

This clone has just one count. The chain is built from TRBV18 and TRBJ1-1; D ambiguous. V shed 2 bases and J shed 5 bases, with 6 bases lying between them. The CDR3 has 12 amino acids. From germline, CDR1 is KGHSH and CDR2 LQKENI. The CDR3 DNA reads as TGTGCCAGCTCACCAGTCAGGACTGAAGCTTTCTTT. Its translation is CASSPVRTEAFF.

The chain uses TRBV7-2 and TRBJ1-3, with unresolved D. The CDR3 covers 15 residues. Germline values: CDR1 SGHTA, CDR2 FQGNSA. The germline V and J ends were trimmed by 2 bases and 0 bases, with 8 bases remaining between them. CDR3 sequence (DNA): TGTGCCAGCAGCTTAACCCACACCTCTGGAAACACCATATATTTT. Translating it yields CASSLTHTSGNTIYF.

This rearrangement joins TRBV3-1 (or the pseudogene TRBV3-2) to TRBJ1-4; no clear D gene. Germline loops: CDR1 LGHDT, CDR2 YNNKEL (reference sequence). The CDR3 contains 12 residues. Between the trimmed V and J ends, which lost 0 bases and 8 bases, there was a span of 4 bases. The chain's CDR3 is CASSQDVEKLFF. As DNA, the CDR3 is TGTGCCAGCAGCCAAGATGTCGAAAAACTGTTTTTT.

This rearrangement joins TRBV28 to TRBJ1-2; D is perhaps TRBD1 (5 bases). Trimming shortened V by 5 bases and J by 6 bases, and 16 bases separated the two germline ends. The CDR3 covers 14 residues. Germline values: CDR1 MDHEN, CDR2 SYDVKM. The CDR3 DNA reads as TGTGCCAGCAGTCCCCAGGGTTTTGGGAATGGCTACACCTTC. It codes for CASSPQGFGNGYTF.

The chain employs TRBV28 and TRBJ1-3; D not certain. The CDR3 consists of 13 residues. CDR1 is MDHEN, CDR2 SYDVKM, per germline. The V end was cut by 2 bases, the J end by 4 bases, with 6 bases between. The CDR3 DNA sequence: TGTGCCAGCAGTTTAGCGTCAGGAAACACCATATATTTT. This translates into CASSLASGNTIYF. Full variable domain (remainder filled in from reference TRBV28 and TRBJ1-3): DVKVTQSSRYLVKRTGEKVFLECVQDMDHENMFWYRQDPGLGLRLIYFSYDVKMKEKGDIPEGYSVSREKKERFSLILESASTNQTSMYLCASSLASGNTIYFGEGSWLTVV.

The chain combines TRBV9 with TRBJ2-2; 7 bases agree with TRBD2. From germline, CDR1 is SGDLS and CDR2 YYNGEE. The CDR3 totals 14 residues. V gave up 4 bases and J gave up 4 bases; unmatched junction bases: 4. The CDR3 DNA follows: TGTGCCAGCAGCTTGGGAGGGATCACCGGGGAGCTGTTTTTT. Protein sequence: CASSLGGITGELFF.

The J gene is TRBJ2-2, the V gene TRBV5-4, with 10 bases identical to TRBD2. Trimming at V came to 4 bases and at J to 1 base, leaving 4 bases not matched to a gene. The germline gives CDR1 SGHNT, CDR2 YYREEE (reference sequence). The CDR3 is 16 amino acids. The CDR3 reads CASSPRTSGNTGELFF. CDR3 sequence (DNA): TGTGCCAGCAGCCCTAGGACTAGCGGGAACACCGGGGAGCTGTTTTTT.

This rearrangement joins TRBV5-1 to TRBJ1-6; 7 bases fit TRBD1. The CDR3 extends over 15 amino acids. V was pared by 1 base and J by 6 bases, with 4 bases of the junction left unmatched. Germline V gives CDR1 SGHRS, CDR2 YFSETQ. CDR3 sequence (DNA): TGCGCCAGCAGCTTGACAGGGGCCGGTAATTCACCCCTCCACTTT. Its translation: CASSLTGAGNSPLHF.

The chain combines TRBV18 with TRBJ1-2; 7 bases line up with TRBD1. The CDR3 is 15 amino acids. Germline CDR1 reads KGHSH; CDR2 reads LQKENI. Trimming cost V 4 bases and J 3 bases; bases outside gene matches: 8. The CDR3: CASSLQDRSHYGYTF. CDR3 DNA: TGTGCCAGCTCACTTCAGGACAGGTCTCACTATGGCTACACCTTC. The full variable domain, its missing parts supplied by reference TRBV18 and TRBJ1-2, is NAGVMQNPRHLVRRRGQEARLRCSPMKGHSHVYWYRQLPEEGLKFMVYLQKENIIDESGMPKERFSAEFPKEGPSILRIQQVVRGDSAAYFCASSLQDRSHYGYTFGSGTRLTVV.

CDR3 protein: CASSETGWTEAFF. The CDR3 bases are TGTGCCAGCAGCGAGACGGGGTGGACTGAAGCTTTCTTT. The V gene is TRBV9, the J gene TRBJ1-1; D gene unclear. This CDR3 contains 13 residues. Germline lookup yields CDR1 SGDLS and CDR2 YYNGEE. V lost 3 bases, J lost 5 bases, and 11 bases lay in between.

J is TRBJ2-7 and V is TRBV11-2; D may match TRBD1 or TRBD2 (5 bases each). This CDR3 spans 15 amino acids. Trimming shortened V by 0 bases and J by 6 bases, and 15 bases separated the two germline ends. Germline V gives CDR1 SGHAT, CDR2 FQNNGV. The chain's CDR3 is CASSLDSGRILEQYF. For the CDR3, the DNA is TGTGCCAGCAGCTTAGATTCGGGACGCATCCTCGAGCAGTACTTC.

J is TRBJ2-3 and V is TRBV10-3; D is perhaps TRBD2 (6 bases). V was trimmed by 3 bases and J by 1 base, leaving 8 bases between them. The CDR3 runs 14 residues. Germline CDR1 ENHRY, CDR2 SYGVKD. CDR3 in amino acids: CAISELAGTDTQYF. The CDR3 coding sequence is TGTGCCATCAGTGAACTAGCAGGCACAGATACGCAGTATTTT.

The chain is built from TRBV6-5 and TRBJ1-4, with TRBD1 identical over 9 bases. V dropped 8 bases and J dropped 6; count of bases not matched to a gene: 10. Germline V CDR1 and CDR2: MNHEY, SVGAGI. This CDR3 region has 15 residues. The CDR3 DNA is TGTGCCAGCTCAATCCGGGGACAGGGAGATGAAAAACTGTTTTTT. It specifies CASSIRGQGDEKLFF.

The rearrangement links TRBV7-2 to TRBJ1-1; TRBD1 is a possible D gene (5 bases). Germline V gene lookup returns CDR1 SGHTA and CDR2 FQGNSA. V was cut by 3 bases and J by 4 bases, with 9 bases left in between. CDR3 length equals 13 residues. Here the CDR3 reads CASSFRGTTEAFF. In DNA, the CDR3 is TGTGCCAGCAGCTTTCGGGGGACCACTGAAGCTTTCTTT.

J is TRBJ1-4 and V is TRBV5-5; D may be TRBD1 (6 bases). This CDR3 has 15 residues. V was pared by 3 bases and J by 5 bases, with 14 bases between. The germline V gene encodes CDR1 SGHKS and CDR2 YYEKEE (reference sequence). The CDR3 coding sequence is TGTGCCAGCAGCTCCCAGGGACATAGAAATGAAAAACTGTTTTTT. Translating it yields CASSSQGHRNEKLFF. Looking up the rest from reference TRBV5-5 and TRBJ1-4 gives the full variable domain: DAGVTQSPTHLIKTRGQQVTLRCSPISGHKSVSWYQQVLGQGPQFIFQYYEKEERGRGNFPDRFSARQFPNYSSELNVNALLLGDSALYLCASSSQGHRNEKLFFGSGTQLSVL.

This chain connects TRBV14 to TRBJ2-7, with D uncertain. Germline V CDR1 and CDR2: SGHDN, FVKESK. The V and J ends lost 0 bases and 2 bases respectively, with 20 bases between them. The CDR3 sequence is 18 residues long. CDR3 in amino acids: CASSQDNLRIGPTYEQYF. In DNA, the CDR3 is TGTGCCAGCAGCCAAGATAATTTAAGGATAGGGCCCACCTACGAGCAGTACTTC.

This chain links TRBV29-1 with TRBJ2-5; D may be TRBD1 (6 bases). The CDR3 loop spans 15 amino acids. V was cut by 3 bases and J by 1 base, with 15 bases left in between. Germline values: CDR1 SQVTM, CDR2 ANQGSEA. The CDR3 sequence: CSVEGRGRIQETQYF. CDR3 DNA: TGCAGCGTTGAGGGCAGGGGCCGGATCCAAGAGACCCAGTACTTC.

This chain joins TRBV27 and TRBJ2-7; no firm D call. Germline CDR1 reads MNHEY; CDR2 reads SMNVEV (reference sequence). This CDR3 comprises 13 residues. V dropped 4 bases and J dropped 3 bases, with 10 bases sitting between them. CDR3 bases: TGTGCCAGCAGTTCGGACGGCTACTACGAGCAGTACTTC. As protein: CASSSDGYYEQYF.

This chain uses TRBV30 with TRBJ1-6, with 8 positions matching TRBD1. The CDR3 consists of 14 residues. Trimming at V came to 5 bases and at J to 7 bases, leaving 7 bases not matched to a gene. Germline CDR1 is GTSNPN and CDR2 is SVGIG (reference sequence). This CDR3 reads CAWCGTGANSPLHF. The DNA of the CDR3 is TGTGCCTGGTGCGGGACAGGCGCGAATTCACCCCTCCACTTT. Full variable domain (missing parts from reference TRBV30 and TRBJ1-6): SQTIHQWPATLVQPVGSPLSLECTVEGTSNPNLYWYRQAAGRGLQLLFYSVGIGQISSEVPQNLSASRPQDRQFILSSKKLLLSDSGFYLCAWCGTGANSPLHFGNGTRLTVT.

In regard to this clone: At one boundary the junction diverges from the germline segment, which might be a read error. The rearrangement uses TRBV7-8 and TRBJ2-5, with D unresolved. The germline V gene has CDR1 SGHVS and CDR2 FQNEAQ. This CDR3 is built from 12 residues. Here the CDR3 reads CASSARQGTQYF. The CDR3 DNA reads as TGTGCCAGCAGCGCACGACAAGGGACCCAGTACTTC.

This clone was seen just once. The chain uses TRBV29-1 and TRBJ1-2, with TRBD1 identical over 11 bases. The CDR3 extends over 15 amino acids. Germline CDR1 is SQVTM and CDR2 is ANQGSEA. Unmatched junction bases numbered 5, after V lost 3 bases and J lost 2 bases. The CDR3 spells CSVDEDRGRNYGYTF. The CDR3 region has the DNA TGCAGCGTTGATGAGGACAGGGGGCGCAACTATGGCTACACCTTC.

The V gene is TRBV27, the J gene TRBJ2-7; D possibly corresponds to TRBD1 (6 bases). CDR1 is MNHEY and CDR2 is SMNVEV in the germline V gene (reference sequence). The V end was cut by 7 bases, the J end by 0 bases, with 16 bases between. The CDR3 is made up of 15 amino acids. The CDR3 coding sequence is TGTGCCAGCAAGATAGGGGGTCATAGCTCCTACGAGCAGTACTTC. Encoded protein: CASKIGGHSSYEQYF.